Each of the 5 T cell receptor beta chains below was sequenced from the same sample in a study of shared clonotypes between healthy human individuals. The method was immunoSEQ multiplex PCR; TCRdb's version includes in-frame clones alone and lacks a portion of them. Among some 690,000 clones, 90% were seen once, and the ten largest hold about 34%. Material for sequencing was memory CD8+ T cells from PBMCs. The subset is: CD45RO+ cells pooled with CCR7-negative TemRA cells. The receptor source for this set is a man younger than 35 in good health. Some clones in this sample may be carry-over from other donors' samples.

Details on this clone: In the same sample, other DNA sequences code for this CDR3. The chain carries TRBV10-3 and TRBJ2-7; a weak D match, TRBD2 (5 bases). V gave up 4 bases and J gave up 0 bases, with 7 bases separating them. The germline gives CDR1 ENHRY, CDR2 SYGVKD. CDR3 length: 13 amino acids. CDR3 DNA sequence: TGTGCCATCAGTGTCAGCGGCTCCTACGAGCAGTACTTC. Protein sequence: CAISVSGSYEQYF.

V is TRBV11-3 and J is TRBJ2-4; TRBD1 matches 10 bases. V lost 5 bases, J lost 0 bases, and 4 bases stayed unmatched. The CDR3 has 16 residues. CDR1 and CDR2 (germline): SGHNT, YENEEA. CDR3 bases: TGTGCCAGCAGCGGAGACAGGGGGCTAGCCAAAAACATTCAGTACTTC. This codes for CASSGDRGLAKNIQYF.

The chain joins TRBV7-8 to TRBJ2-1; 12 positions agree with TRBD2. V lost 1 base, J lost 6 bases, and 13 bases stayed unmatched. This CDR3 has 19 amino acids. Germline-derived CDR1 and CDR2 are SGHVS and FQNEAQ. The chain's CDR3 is CASSLVVWTSGNPANEQFF. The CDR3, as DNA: TGTGCCAGCAGCTTAGTAGTTTGGACTAGCGGGAATCCGGCCAATGAGCAGTTCTTC.

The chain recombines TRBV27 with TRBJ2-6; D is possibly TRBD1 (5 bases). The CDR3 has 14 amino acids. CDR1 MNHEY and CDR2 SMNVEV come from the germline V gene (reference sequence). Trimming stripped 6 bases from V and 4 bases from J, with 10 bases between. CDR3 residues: CASRTDFGANVLTF. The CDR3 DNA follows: TGTGCCAGCAGGACAGACTTCGGGGCCAACGTCCTGACTTTC.

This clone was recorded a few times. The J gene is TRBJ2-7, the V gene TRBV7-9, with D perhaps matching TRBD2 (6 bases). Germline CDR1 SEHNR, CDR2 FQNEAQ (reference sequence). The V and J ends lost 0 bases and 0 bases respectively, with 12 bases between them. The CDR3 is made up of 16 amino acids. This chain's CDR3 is CASSLAPGTDSYEQYF. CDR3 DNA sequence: TGTGCCAGCAGCTTAGCGCCCGGGACTGACTCCTACGAGCAGTACTTC. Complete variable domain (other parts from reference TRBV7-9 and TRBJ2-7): DTGVSQNPRHKITKRGQNVTFRCDPISEHNRLYWYRQTLGQGPEFLTYFQNEAQLEKSRLLSDRFSAERPKGSFSTLEIQRTEQGDSAMYLCASSLAPGTDSYEQYFGPGTRLTVT.